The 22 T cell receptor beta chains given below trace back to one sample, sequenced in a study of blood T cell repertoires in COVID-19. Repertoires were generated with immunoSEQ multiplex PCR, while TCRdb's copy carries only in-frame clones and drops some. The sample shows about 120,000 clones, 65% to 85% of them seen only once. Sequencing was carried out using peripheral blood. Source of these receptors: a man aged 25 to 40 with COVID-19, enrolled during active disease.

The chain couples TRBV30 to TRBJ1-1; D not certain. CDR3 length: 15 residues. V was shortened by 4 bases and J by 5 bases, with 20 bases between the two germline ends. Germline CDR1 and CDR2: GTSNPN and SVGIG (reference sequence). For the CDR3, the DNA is TGTGCCTGGACCCGCGGAGTTTCCGCCGAAACTGAAGCTTTCTTT. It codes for CAWTRGVSAETEAFF.

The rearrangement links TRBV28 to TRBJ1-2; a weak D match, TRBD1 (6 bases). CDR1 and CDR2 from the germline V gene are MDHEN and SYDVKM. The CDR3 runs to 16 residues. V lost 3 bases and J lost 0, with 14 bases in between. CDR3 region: CASSFARTAANYGYTF. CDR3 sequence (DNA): TGTGCCAGCAGTTTCGCACGGACAGCAGCTAACTATGGCTACACCTTC.

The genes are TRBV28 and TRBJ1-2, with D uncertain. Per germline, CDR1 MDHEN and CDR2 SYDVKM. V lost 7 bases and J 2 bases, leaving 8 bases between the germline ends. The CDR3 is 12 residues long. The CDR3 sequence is CASNGGNYGYTF. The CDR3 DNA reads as TGTGCCAGCAACGGCGGCAACTATGGCTACACCTTC.

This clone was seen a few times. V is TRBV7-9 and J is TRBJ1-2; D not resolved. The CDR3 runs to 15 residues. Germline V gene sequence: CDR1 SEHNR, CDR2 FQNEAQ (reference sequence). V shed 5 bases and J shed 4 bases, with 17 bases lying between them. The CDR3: CASSPRSRGIYGYTF. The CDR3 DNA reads TGTGCCAGCAGCCCGCGTAGTCGGGGAATCTATGGCTACACCTTC.

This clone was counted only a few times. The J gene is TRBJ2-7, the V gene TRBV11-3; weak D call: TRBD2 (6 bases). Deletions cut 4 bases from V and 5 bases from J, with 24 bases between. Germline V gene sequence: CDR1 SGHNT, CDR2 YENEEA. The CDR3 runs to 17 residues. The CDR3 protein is CASSSRVGGEQGDEQYF. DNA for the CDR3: TGTGCCAGCAGCTCTCGGGTAGGAGGGGAACAAGGAGACGAGCAGTACTTC. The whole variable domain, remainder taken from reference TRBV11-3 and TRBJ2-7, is EAGVVQSPRYKIIEKKQPVAFWCNPISGHNTLYWYLQNLGQGPELLIRYENEEAVDDSQLPKDRFSAERLKGVDSTLKIQPAELGDSAVYLCASSSRVGGEQGDEQYFGPGTRLTVT.

CDR3 DNA: TGTGCCAGCAGCTTTGGGCAGGGGGAGACTGAAGCTTTCTTT. Protein sequence: CASSFGQGETEAFF. J is TRBJ1-1 and V is TRBV7-3, with TRBD1 matching 7 bases. V was clipped by 3 bases and J by 5 bases; unmatched bases: 6. CDR3 size: 14 residues. Germline V gene lookup returns CDR1 SGHTA and CDR2 FQGTGA.

The CDR3 loop is CASSVPPGFKVEQYF. The CDR3 DNA reads as TGTGCCAGCAGCGTCCCTCCAGGGTTTAAGGTCGAGCAGTACTTC. V gene TRBV11-3 combines with J gene TRBJ2-7; possibly TRBD1 for D (5 bases). Between the trimmed V and J ends, which lost 5 bases and 6 bases, there was a span of 20 bases. CDR1 and CDR2 (germline): SGHNT, YENEEA. This CDR3 has 15 amino acids.

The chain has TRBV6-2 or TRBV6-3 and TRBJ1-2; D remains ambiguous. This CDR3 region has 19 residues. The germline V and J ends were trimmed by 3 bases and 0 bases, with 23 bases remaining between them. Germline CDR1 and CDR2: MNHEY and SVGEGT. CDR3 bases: TGTGCCAGCAGTTATGCTTCGGGAACTTGGGCAGAGGCTAACTATGGCTACACCTTC. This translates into CASSYASGTWAEANYGYTF.

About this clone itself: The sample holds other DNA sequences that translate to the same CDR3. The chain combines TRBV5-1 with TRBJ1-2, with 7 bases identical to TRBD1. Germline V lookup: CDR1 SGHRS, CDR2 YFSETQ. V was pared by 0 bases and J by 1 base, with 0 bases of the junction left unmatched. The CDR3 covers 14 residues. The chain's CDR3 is CASSLGQGNYGYTF. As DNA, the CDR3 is TGCGCCAGCAGCTTGGGACAGGGTAACTATGGCTACACCTTC.

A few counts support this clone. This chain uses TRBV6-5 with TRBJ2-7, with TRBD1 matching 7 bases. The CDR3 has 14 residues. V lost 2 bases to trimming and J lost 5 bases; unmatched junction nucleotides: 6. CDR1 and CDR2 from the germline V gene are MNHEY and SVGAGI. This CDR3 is CASSYNRGAHEQYF. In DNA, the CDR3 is TGTGCCAGCAGTTACAACAGGGGAGCCCACGAGCAGTACTTC.

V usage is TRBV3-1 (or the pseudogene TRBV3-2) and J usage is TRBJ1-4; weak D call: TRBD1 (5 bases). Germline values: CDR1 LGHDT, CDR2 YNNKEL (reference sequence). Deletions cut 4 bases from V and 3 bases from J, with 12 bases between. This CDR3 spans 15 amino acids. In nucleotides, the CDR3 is TGTGCCAGCAGCCCGGGGGGGTGGGCTAATGAAAAACTGTTTTTT. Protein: CASSPGGWANEKLFF.

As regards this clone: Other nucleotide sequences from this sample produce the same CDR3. The CDR3 DNA sequence: TGTGCCAGTAGTATCCTCGGGGGGGAAGAGACCCAGTACTTC. Translated, it gives CASSILGGEETQYF. The chain couples TRBV19 to TRBJ2-5; TRBD2 agrees at 8 bases. The CDR3 spans 14 residues. Germline V lookup: CDR1 LNHDA, CDR2 SQIVND (reference sequence). J gave up 3 bases and V 3 bases, and 3 bases lay outside the gene matches.

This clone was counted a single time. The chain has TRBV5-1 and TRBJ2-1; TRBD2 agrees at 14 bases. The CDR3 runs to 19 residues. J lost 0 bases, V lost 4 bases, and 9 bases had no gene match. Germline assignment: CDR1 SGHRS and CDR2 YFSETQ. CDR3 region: CASSLLGLAGDSSYNEQFF. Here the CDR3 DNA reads TGCGCCAGCAGCCTTCTGGGACTAGCGGGAGACAGCTCCTACAATGAGCAGTTCTTC.

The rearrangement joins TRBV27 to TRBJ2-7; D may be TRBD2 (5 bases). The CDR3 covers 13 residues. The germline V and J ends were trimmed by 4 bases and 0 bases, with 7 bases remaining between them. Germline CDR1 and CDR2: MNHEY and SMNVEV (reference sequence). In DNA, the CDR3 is TGTGCCAGCAGTTCGGGGAACTCCTACGAGCAGTACTTC. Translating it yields CASSSGNSYEQYF.

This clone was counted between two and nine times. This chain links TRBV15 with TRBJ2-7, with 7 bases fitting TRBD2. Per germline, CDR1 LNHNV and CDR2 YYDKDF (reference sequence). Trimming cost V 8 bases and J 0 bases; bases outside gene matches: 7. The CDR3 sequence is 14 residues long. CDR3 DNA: TGTGCCACCTCCTTGGGGGGGGACTCCTACGAGCAGTACTTC. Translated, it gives CATSLGGDSYEQYF.

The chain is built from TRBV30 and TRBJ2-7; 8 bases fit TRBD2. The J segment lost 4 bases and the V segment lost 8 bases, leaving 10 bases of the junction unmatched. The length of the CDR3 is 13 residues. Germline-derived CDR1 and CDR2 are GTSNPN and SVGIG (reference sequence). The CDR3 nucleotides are TGTGCCAGCACCGGGACTAGTCCTTACGAGCAGTACTTC. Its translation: CASTGTSPYEQYF.

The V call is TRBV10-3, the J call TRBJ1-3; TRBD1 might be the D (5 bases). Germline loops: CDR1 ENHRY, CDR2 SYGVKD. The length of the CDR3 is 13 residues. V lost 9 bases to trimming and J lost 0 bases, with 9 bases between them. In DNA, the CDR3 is TGTGCCATGAGGACAAGCTCTGGAAACACCATATATTTT. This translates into CAMRTSSGNTIYF.

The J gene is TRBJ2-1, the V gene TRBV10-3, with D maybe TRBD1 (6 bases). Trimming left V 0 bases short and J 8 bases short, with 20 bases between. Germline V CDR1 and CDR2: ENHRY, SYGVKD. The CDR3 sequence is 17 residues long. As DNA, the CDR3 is TGTGCCATCAGTGAGTCGACTCAGGGGCCGCCCGGGGATGAGCAGTTCTTC. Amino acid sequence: CAISESTQGPPGDEQFF.

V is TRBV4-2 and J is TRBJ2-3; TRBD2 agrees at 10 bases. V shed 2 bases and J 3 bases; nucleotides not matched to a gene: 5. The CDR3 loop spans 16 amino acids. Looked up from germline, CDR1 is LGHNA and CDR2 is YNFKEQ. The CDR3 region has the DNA TGTGCCAGCAGCCAATCCCGGACTAGCGGAACAGATACGCAGTATTTT. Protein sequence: CASSQSRTSGTDTQYF.

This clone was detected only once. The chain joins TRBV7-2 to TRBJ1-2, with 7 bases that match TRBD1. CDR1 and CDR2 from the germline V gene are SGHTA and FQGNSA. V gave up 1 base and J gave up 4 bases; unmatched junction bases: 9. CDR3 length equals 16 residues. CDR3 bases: TGTGCCAGCAGCTTAGGTGGACAGGTCCCTCGCTATGGCTACACCTTC. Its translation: CASSLGGQVPRYGYTF.

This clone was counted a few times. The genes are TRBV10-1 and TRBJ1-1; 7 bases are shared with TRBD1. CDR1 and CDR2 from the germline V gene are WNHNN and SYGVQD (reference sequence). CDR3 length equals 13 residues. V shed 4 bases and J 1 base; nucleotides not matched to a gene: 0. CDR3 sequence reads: CASSGQGNTEAFF. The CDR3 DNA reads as TGCGCCAGCAGTGGACAGGGGAACACTGAAGCTTTCTTT.

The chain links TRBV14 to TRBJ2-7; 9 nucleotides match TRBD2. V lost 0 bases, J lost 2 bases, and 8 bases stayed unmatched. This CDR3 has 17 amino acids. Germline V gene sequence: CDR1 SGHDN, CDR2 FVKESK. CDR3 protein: CASSQDHSSGGAYEQYF. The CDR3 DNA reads TGTGCCAGCAGCCAAGATCACAGTAGCGGGGGTGCCTACGAGCAGTACTTC.